This paragraph reports one T cell receptor (beta chain). At least ten counts were recorded for this clonotype. The target of this receptor is not known. Per-base quality was not reported, and no clone a single base away is much larger than it. The entry originates in a study of CD8 T cells in ankylosing spondylitis (dated by TCRdb to about 2017). Background for the entire study: T cell receptor beta repertoires were profiled in healthy donors and ankylosing spondylitis patients so that disease-linked TCR variants could be found. The full study cohort was made up of 20 to 25 ankylosing spondylitis patients and 108 healthy donors. Samples of peripheral blood were taken, and for ankylosing spondylitis patients, synovial fluid was collected as well. General conclusions and limits of the study: The disease-linked clones were reported to be significantly enriched in matched synovial fluid samples from ankylosing spondylitis patients. A TCR beta motif of several highly homologous amino acid variants appeared characteristic of blood from ankylosing spondylitis patients. Some of the motif variants had been reported before in the synovial fluid and blood of reactive arthritis patients, a finding that suggests common disease-initiation mechanisms. A CD8+ phenotype was shown by the disease-linked clones, which were found at relatively low frequencies in peripheral blood.

The sequencing machine was an Illumina HiSeq 2500. Quantitative 5'-RACE with molecular barcodes was used to prepare TCR beta libraries. For the original study's pipeline: To identify disease-linked TCR variants, a new computational method was used, one built on a probabilistic model of VDJ rearrangement. The public reads were reanalyzed by TCRdb: fastp trimming at Q25, MiXCR alignment, in-frame beta chains only. Rows are unified per CDR3 protein, each entry keeping the most common DNA and genes. The V and J calls here are based on TCRdb, not the publication. The sample records 240,000 or so distinct CDR3 sequences, 8% to 9.5% of which are singletons. The leading ten clones occupy nearly 7% of the sample. The germline V end is reduced by 4 bases and the J end by 0 bases; junction bases left unmatched: 11. CDR1 and CDR2 are drawn from the germline V gene (reference sequence): DFQATT, SNEGSKA. The CDR3 measures 18 amino acids from cysteine to phenylalanine. CDR3 DNA is the only sequence kept; it has 54 bases, read in frame from the first base.

The sample consisted of blood, either unsorted or a sorted T cell fraction (not recorded which). The sequence joins TRBV20-1 to TRBJ2-1; 11 bases in the middle match TRBD2. This sequence was found in a male donor with ankylosing spondylitis or in good health (not recorded which). CDR3 loop: CSATGTSGLSSSYNEQFF. DNA sequence: TGCAGTGCTACCGGGACTAGCGGCCTTTCGAGCTCCTACAATGAGCAGTTCTTC.